This is a list of T cell receptor beta chains from one sample in a study of T cell responses to AZD1222 COVID-19 vaccine. The method was immunoSEQ multiplex PCR; TCRdb's version includes in-frame clones alone and lacks a portion of them. The table shows about 96,000 clones, with 90% to 95% occurring only once. The sequencing used peripheral blood, collected on day 0 of MenACWY control vaccination. These receptors originate from an adult in good health. Each CDR3 is given with its conserved first and last residue. Fields, in order: D gene, clone size, J gene, V gene, CDR3 DNA, CDR3 protein. D genes are given only for firm matches. Expanded clones get a size class; other rows say once, few or many, or leave the size out.

D: -
size: -
J: TRBJ1-2
V: TRBV5-1
DNA: TGCGCCAGCAGCTTGGGCCCGTCGACAGGTAGTGTGGGGTATGGCTACACCTTC
CDR3: CASSLGPSTGSVGYGYTF

D: TRBD1
size: -
J: TRBJ1-1
V: TRBV6-5
DNA: TGTGCCAGCAGCTTACAGGGGAGGAACACTGAAGCTTTCTTT
CDR3: CASSLQGRNTEAFF

D: -
size: -
J: TRBJ2-5
V: TRBV11-2
DNA: TGTGCCAGCAGCTATCGGACTGGGGAGACCCAGTACTTC
CDR3: CASSYRTGETQYF

D: -
size: -
J: TRBJ2-5
V: TRBV9
DNA: TGTGCCAGCAGCGTAGGTCCCAGGGTACAAGAGACCCAGTACTTC
CDR3: CASSVGPRVQETQYF

D: -
size: -
J: TRBJ1-6
V: TRBV25-1
DNA: TGTGCCAGCAGCAGGATGTCCTATAATTCACCCCTCCACTTT
CDR3: CASSRMSYNSPLHF

D: -
size: -
J: TRBJ1-1
V: TRBV18
DNA: TGTGCCAGCTCAGTAGGACGGTCGAACACTGAAGCTTTCTTT
CDR3: CASSVGRSNTEAFF

D: -
size: -
J: TRBJ2-1
V: TRBV7-9
DNA: TGTGCCACCCAGTGGGGGGCCAGGGGGAATGAGCAGTTCTTC
CDR3: CATQWGARGNEQFF

D: -
size: -
J: TRBJ2-1
V: TRBV7-2
DNA: TGTGCCAGCAGCCCGAGGGGGGAGCCCTACAATGAGCAGTTCTTC
CDR3: CASSPRGEPYNEQFF

D: -
size: -
J: TRBJ2-7
V: TRBV19
DNA: TGTGCCAGTAGTATTCGGCCAGGACCCTACGAGCAGTACTTC
CDR3: CASSIRPGPYEQYF

D: TRBD1
size: -
J: TRBJ1-1
V: TRBV10-2
DNA: TGCGCCAGCAGTCTCCAGGGGGTGAACACTGAAGCTTTCTTT
CDR3: CASSLQGVNTEAFF

D: TRBD1
size: few
J: TRBJ2-1
V: TRBV28
DNA: TGTGCCAGCAGTCCGGCCCCGGGACAGGGTTTCAATGAGCAGTTCTTC
CDR3: CASSPAPGQGFNEQFF

D: -
size: few
J: TRBJ1-2
V: TRBV25-1
DNA: TGTGCCAGCAGTGAGGGCAGGGGTTTCGGCTACACCTTC
CDR3: CASSEGRGFGYTF

D: -
size: -
J: TRBJ2-7
V: TRBV7-9
DNA: TGTGCCAGCAGCTCGGACTCCAATAGGGAGCAGTACTTC
CDR3: CASSSDSNREQYF

D: -
size: -
J: TRBJ2-7
V: TRBV6-5
DNA: TGTGCCAGCAGGGGAGCAGGGGGGACCTACGAGCAGTACTTC
CDR3: CASRGAGGTYEQYF